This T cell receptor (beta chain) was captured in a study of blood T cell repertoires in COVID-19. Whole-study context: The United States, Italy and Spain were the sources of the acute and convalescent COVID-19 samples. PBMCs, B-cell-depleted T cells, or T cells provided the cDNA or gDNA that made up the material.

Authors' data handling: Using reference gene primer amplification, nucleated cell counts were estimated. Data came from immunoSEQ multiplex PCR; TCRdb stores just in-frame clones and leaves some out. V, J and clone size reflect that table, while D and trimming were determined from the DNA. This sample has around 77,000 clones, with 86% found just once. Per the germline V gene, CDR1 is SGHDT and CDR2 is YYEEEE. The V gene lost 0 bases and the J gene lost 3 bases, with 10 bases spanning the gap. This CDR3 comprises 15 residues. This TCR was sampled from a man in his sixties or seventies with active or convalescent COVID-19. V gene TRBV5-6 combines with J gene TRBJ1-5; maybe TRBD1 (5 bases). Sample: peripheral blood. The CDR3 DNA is TGTGCCAGCAGCTTGGCCGGGGGAGACAATCAGCCCCAGCATTTT. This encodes CASSLAGGDNQPQHF.